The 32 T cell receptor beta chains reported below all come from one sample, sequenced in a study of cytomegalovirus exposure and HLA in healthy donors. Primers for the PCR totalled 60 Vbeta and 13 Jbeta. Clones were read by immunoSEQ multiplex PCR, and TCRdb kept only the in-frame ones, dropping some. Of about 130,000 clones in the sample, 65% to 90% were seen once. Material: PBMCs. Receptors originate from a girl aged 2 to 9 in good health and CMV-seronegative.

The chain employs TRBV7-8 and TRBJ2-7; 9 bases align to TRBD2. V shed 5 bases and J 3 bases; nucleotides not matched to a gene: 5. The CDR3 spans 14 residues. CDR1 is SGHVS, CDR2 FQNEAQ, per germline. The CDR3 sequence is CASSASGIVYEQYF. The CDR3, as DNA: TGTGCCAGCAGCGCTAGCGGGATTGTCTACGAGCAGTACTTC. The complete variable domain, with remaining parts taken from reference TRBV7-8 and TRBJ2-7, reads GAGVSQSPRYKVAKRGQDVALRCDPISGHVSLFWYQQALGQGPEFLTYFQNEAQLDKSGLPSDRFFAERPEGSVSTLKIQRTQQEDSAVYLCASSASGIVYEQYFGPGTRLTVT.

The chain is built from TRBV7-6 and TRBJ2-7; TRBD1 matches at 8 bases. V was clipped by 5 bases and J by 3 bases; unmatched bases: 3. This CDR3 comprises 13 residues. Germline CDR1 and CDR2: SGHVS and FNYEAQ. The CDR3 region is CASSPDRGYEQYF. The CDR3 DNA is TGTGCCAGCAGCCCCGACAGGGGCTACGAGCAGTACTTC.

The CDR3 DNA sequence: TGTGCCAGCAGAAAAAACAGGGGAGGAAACACCATATATTTT. Residues: CASRKNRGGNTIYF. The rearrangement links TRBV27 to TRBJ1-3, with 7 bases identical to TRBD1. CDR1 MNHEY and CDR2 SMNVEV come from the germline V gene (reference sequence). This CDR3 spans 14 amino acids. After removal of 6 bases from V and 4 bases from J, the junction contained 6 bases not matched to a gene.

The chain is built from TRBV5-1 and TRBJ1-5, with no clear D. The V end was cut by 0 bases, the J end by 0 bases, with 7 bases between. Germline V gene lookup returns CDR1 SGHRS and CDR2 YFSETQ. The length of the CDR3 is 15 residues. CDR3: CASSLAGNSNQPQHF. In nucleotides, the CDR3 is TGCGCCAGCAGCTTGGCGGGGAATAGCAATCAGCCCCAGCATTTT.

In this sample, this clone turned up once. The CDR3 nucleotides are TGTGCCAGCAGCTTAGCTAGGGACAGGGTCTATGGCTACACCTTC. Amino acid sequence: CASSLARDRVYGYTF. The V call is TRBV7-2, the J call TRBJ1-2; 9 bases map to TRBD1. Germline trimming cut 0 bases from V and 4 bases from J; bases unmatched to any gene: 3. Per germline, CDR1 SGHTA and CDR2 FQGNSA. The CDR3 spans 15 residues.

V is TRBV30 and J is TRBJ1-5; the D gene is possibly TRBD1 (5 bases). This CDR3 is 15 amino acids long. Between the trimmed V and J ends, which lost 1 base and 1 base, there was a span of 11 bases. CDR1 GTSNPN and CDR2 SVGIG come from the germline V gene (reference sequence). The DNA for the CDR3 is TGTGCCTGGAGTGCCCAGGGTATGAGCAATCAGCCCCAGCATTTT. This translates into CAWSAQGMSNQPQHF.

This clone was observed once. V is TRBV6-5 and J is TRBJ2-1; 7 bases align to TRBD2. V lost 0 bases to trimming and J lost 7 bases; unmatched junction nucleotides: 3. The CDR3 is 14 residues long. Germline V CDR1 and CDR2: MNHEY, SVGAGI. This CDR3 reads CASSYSSGENEQFF. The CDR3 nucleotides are TGTGCCAGCAGTTACTCGAGCGGGGAAAATGAGCAGTTCTTC.

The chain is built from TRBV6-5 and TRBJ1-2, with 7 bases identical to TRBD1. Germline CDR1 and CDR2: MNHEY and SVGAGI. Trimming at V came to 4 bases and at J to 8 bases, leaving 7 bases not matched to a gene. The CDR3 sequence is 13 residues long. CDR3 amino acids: CASSFRQGIGYTF. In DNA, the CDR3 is TGTGCCAGCAGTTTTCGACAGGGTATCGGCTACACCTTC.

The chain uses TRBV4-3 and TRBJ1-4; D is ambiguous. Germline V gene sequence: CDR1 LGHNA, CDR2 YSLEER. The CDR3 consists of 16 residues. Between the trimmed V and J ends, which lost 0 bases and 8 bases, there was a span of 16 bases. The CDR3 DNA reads TGCGCCAGCAGCCAAGATATAGTGAGCGCCGGAGAAAAACTGTTTTTT. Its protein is CASSQDIVSAGEKLFF.

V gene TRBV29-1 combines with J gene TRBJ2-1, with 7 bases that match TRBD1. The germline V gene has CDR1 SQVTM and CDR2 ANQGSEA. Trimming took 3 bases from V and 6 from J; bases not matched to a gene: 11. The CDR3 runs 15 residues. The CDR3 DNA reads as TGCAGCGTTGATTTGTGGACAGGCGAAATCAATGAGCAGTTCTTC. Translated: CSVDLWTGEINEQFF.

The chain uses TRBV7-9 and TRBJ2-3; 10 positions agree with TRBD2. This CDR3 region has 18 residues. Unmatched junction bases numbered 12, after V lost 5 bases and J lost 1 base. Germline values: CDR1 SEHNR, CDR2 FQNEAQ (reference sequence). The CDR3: CASSPPSGLAGGTDTQYF. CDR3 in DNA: TGTGCCAGCAGCCCGCCTTCAGGGCTAGCGGGGGGCACAGATACGCAGTATTTT. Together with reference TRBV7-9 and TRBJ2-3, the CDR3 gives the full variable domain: DTGVSQNPRHKITKRGQNVTFRCDPISEHNRLYWYRQTLGQGPEFLTYFQNEAQLEKSRLLSDRFSAERPKGSFSTLEIQRTEQGDSAMYLCASSPPSGLAGGTDTQYFGPGTRLTVL.

CDR3 residues: CASSNPGRGRGSPNTEAFF. The CDR3 DNA reads as TGTGCCAGCAGCAATCCGGGGAGGGGCCGGGGTTCTCCGAACACTGAAGCTTTCTTT. This chain links TRBV21-1 with TRBJ1-1. TRBV21-1 has pseudogene status. CDR3 length: 19 residues.

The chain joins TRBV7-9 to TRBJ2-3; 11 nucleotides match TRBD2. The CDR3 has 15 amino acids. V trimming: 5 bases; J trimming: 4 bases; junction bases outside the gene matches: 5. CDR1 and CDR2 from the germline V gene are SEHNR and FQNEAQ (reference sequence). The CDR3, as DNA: TGTGCCAGCAGCATTTTAGCGGGAGGGCCAGATACGCAGTATTTT. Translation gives CASSILAGGPDTQYF. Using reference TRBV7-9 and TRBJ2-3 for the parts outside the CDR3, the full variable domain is DTGVSQNPRHKITKRGQNVTFRCDPISEHNRLYWYRQTLGQGPEFLTYFQNEAQLEKSRLLSDRFSAERPKGSFSTLEIQRTEQGDSAMYLCASSILAGGPDTQYFGPGTRLTVL.

The CDR3 DNA reads TGCAGCGTCCCGGGGGGGGCCTACGAGCAGTACTTC. Translating it yields CSVPGGAYEQYF. The V call is TRBV29-1, the J call TRBJ2-7; 8 bases agree with TRBD2. Germline CDR1 and CDR2: SQVTM and ANQGSEA. V lost 6 bases to trimming and J lost 2 bases; unmatched junction nucleotides: 3. The CDR3 loop spans 12 amino acids.

This CDR3 reads CASSFTGAANTEAFF. CDR3 DNA sequence: TGTGCCAGCAGCTTTACAGGGGCTGCGAACACTGAAGCTTTCTTT. The V gene is TRBV7-9, the J gene TRBJ1-1, with 7 bases aligning to TRBD1. This CDR3 comprises 15 residues. Per the germline V gene, CDR1 is SEHNR and CDR2 is FQNEAQ (reference sequence). V lost 3 bases to trimming and J lost 1 base; unmatched junction nucleotides: 5. Based on the CDR3 plus reference TRBV7-9 and TRBJ1-1, the full variable domain is DTGVSQNPRHKITKRGQNVTFRCDPISEHNRLYWYRQTLGQGPEFLTYFQNEAQLEKSRLLSDRFSAERPKGSFSTLEIQRTEQGDSAMYLCASSFTGAANTEAFFGQGTRLTVV.

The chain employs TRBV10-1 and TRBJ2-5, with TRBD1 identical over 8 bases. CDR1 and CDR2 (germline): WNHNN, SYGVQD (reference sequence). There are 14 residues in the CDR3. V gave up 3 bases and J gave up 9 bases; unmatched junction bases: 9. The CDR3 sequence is CASSDSGGFEAQYF. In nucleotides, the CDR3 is TGCGCCAGCAGTGATTCAGGGGGCTTTGAGGCCCAGTACTTC.

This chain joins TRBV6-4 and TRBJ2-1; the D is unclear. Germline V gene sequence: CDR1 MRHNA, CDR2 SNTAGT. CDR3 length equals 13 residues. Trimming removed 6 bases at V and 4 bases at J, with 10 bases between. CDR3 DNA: TGTGCCAGCAGCCCGGAGTCTTACAATGAGCAGTTCTTC. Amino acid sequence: CASSPESYNEQFF.

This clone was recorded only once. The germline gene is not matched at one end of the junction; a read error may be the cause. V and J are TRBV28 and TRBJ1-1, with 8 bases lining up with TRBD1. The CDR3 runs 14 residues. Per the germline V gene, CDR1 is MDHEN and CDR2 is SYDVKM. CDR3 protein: CVSPGTGKNTEAFF. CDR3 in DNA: TGTGTCAGCCCTGGGACAGGAAAAAACACTGAAGCTTTCTTT.

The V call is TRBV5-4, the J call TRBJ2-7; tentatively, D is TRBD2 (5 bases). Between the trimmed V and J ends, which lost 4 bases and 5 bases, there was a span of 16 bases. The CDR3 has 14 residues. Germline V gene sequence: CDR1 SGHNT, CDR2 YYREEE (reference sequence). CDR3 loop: CASSHRSGGDEQYF. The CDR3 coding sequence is TGTGCCAGCAGCCACCGCTCCGGAGGCGACGAGCAGTACTTC.

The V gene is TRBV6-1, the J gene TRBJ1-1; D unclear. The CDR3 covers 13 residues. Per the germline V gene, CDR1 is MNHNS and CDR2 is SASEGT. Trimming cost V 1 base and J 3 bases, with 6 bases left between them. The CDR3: CASSEVGDTEAFF. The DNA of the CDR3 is TGTGCCAGCAGTGAAGTCGGGGACACTGAAGCTTTCTTT.

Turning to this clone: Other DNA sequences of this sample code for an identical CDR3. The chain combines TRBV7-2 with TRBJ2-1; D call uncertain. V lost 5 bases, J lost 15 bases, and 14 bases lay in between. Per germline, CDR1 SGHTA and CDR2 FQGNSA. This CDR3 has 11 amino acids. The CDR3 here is CASSTNPPPFF. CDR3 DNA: TGTGCCAGCAGCACTAACCCCCCACCGTTCTTC.

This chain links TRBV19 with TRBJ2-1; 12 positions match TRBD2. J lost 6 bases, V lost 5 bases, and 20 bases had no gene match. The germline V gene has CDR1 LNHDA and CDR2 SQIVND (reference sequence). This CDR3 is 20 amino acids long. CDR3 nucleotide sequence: TGTGCCAGTAGTCCCCGGAGGCCTAGCGGGAGGGCCGGATATTCCAATGAGCAGTTCTTC. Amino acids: CASSPRRPSGRAGYSNEQFF.

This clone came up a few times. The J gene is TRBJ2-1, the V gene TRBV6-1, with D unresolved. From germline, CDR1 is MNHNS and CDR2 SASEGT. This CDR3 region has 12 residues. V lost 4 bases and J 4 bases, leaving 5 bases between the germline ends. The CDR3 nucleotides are TGTGCCAGCAGTGCCGGTTACAATGAGCAGTTCTTC. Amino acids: CASSAGYNEQFF.

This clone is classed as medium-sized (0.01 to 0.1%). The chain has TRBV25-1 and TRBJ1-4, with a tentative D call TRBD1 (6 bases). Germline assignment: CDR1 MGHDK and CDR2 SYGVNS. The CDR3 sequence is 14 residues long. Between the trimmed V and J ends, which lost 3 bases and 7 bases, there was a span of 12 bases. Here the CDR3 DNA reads TGTGCCAGCAGTGACAGGGGAGCTAGTGAAAAACTGTTTTTT. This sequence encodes CASSDRGASEKLFF.

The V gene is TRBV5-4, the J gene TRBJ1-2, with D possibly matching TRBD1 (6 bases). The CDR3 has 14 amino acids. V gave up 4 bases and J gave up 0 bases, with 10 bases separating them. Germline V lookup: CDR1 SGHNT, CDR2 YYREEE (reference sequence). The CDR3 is CASSRDISNYGYTF. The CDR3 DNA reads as TGTGCCAGCAGCCGGGACATATCTAACTATGGCTACACCTTC.

The chain's CDR3 is CASSPGNYGYTF. CDR3 sequence (DNA): TGTGCCAGCAGCCCAGGGAACTATGGCTACACCTTC. The chain carries TRBV7-8 and TRBJ1-2; possible D gene TRBD1, 5 bases. The germline gives CDR1 SGHVS, CDR2 FQNEAQ. The CDR3 loop spans 12 amino acids. Trimming stripped 5 bases from V and 2 bases from J, with 6 bases between.

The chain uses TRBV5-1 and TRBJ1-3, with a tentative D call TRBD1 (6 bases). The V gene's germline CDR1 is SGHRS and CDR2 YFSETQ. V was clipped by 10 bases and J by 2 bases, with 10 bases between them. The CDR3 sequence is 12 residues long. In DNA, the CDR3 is TGCGCCTGCCGGGACACTGGAAACACCATATATTTT. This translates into CACRDTGNTIYF. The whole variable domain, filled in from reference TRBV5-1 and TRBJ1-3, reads KAGVTQTPRYLIKTRGQQVTLSCSPISGHRSVSWYQQTPGQGLQFLFEYFSETQRNKGNFPGRFSGRQFSNSRSEMNVSTLELGDSALYLCACRDTGNTIYFGEGSWLTVV.

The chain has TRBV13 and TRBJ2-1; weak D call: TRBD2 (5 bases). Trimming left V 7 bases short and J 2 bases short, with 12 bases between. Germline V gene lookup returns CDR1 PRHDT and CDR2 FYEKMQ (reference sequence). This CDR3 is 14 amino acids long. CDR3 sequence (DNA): TGTGCCAGCACCTCCAAACTAGCCTACAATGAGCAGTTCTTC. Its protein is CASTSKLAYNEQFF.

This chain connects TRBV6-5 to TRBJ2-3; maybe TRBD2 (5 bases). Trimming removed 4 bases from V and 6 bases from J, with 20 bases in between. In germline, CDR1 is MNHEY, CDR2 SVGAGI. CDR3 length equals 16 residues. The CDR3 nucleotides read TGTGCCAGCAGTTTCTTTTCTCAGCGGATGGGGGATACGCAGTATTTT. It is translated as CASSFFSQRMGDTQYF.

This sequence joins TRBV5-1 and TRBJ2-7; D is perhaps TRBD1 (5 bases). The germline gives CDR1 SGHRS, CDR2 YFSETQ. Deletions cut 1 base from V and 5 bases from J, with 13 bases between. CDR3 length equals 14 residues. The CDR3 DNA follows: TGCGCCAGCAGCTTGCGGTCAGGGCTCGACGAGCAGTACTTC. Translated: CASSLRSGLDEQYF.

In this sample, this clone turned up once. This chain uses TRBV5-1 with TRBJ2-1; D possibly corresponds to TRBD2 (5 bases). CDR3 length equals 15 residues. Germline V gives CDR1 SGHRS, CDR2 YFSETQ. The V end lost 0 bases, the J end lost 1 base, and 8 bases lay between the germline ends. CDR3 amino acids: CASSLGTRSYNEQFF. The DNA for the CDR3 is TGCGCCAGCAGCTTGGGAACTAGGTCCTACAATGAGCAGTTCTTC.

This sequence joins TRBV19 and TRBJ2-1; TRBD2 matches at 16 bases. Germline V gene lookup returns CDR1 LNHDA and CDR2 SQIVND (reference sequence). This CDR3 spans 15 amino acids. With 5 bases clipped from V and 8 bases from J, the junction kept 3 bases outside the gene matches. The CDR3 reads CASSPGLAGGDEQFF. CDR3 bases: TGTGCCAGTAGTCCGGGACTAGCGGGAGGGGATGAGCAGTTCTTC.